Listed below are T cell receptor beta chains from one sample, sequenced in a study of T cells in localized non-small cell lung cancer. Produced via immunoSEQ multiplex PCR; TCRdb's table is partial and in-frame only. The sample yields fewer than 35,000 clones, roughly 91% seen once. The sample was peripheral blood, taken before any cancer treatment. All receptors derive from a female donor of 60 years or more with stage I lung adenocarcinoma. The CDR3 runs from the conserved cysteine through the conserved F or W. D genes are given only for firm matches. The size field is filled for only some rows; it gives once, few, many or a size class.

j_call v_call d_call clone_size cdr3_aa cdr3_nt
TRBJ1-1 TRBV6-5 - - CASSRPFTEAFF TGTGCCAGCAGTCGGCCATTCACTGAAGCTTTCTTT
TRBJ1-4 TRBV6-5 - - CASSYGGTNEKLFF TGTGCCAGCAGTTACGGAGGGACTAATGAAAAACTGTTTTTT
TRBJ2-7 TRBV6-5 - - CASSSYGSLYEQYF TGTGCCAGCAGTTCTTACGGGAGCCTCTACGAGCAGTACTTC
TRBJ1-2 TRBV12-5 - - CASGLSTGHLNYGYTF TGTGCTAGTGGTTTGTCAACCGGACATCTCAACTATGGCTACACCTTC
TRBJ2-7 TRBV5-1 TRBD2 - CASRQPGLAGPDEQYF TGCGCCAGCAGGCAACCGGGACTAGCGGGACCCGACGAGCAGTACTTC
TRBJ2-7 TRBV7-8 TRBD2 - CASSPRLAGLVSYEQYF TGTGCCAGCAGCCCCAGATTAGCGGGTTTGGTCTCCTACGAGCAGTACTTC
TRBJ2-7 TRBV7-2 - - CASSEATGLYEQYF TGTGCCAGCAGCGAAGCAACAGGGCTCTACGAGCAGTACTTC
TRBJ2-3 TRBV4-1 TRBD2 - CASSQEGGSGRGTDTQYF TGCGCCAGCAGCCAAGAAGGGGGCAGCGGGAGGGGCACAGATACGCAGTATTTT
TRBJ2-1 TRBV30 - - CASTRGTYNEQFF TGTGCCTCCACCAGGGGCACCTACAATGAGCAGTTCTTC
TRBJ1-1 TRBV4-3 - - CASSHDTRGNTEAFF TGCGCCAGCAGCCACGATACCCGGGGGAACACTGAAGCTTTCTTT
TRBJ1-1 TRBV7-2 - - CASSSEAMAEAFF TGTGCCAGCAGCTCCGAGGCGATGGCTGAAGCTTTCTTT
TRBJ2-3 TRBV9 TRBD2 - CASSAGGGPPDTQYF TGTGCCAGCAGCGCGGGAGGAGGACCCCCAGATACGCAGTATTTT
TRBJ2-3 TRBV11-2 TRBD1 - CASTLLRQGARDTQYF TGTGCCAGCACCCTTCTTCGACAGGGGGCGCGGGATACGCAGTATTTT
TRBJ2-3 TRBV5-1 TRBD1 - CASSWRSTGGTDTQYF TGCGCCAGCAGCTGGAGGTCGACAGGGGGCACAGATACGCAGTATTTT
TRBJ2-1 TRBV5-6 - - CASSRYNEQFF TGTGCCAGCAGCCGATACAATGAGCAGTTCTTC
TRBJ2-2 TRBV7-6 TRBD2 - CASSLRSGGPGELFF TGTGCCAGCAGCTTACGATCGGGAGGCCCCGGGGAGCTGTTTTTT
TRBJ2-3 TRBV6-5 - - CASSPSTDTQYF TGTGCCAGCAGTCCTAGCACAGATACGCAGTATTTT
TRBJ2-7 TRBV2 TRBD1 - CASNGRGPPDSYF TGTGCCAGCAATGGCAGGGGGCCCCCTGATTCGTACTTC
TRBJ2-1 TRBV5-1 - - CASSPGSHPLYNEQFF TGCGCCAGCAGCCCCGGGAGTCATCCTCTCTACAATGAGCAGTTCTTC
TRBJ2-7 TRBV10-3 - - CAAAVSAGGGEQYF TGTGCCGCCGCGGTTTCGGCAGGTGGTGGCGAGCAGTACTTC
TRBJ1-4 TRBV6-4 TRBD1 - CASSPGQGSPSEKLFF TGTGCCAGCAGCCCGGGACAGGGGTCCCCAAGTGAAAAACTGTTTTTT
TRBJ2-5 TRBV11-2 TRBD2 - CASSATLAGGYQETQYF TGTGCCAGCAGCGCGACTCTAGCGGGAGGGTACCAAGAGACCCAGTACTTC
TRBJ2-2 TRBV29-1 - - CSVGGETGSNTGELFF TGCAGCGTTGGGGGAGAGACAGGTTCGAACACCGGGGAGCTGTTTTTT
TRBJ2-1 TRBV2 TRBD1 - CASLGTYRGGYNEQFF TGTGCCAGCCTTGGAACGTACAGGGGTGGGTACAATGAGCAGTTCTTC
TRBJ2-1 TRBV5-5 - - CASSLSVGVYNEQFF TGTGCCAGCAGCTTGTCGGTAGGGGTCTACAATGAGCAGTTCTTC
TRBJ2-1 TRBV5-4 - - CASSLGVNNEQFF TGTGCCAGCAGCTTGGGGGTCAACAATGAGCAGTTCTTC
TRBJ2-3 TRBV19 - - CASTEGEDTQYF TGTGCCAGTACCGAAGGGGAGGATACGCAGTATTTT
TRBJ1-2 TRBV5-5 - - CASSRTDYGYTF TGTGCCAGCAGCCGGACGGACTATGGCTACACCTTC
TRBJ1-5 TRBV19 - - CASSIVGASSSNQPQHF TGTGCCAGTAGTATAGTGGGGGCCTCATCAAGCAATCAGCCCCAGCATTTT
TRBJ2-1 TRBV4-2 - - CASSQGLLDEQFF TGTGCCAGCAGCCAAGGATTACTGGATGAGCAGTTCTTC
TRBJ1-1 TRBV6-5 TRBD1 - CASRVTGTGPEAFF TGTGCCAGCAGAGTTACCGGGACAGGGCCTGAAGCTTTCTTT
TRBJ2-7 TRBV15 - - CATSRTKGTASYEQYF TGTGCCACCAGCAGAACTAAGGGGACGGCCTCCTACGAGCAGTACTTC
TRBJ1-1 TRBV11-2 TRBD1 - CASSFGTETEAFF TGTGCCAGCAGCTTCGGGACAGAAACAGAAGCTTTCTTT
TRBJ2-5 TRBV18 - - CASSPLYGPETQYF TGTGCCAGCTCACCACTCTATGGCCCGGAGACCCAGTACTTC
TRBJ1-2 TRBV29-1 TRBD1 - CSVGDRGPRGYTF TGCAGCGTTGGGGACAGGGGGCCGCGAGGCTACACCTTC
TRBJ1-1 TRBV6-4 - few CASSDSLTGTEAFF TGTGCCAGCAGTGACTCGTTGACGGGCACTGAAGCTTTCTTT
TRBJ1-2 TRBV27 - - CASRPGNIYGYTF TGTGCCAGCAGACCTGGGAATATCTATGGCTACACCTTC
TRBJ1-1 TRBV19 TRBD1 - CASSLRTGGADWTEAFF TGTGCCAGTAGTCTGAGGACAGGGGGCGCGGATTGGACTGAAGCTTTCTTT
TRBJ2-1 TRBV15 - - CATSRDRVRPYNEQFF TGTGCCACCAGCAGAGATCGGGTGCGACCCTACAATGAGCAGTTCTTC
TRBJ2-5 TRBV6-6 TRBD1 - CASSPRQGGLGETQYF TGTGCCAGCAGTCCCAGACAGGGGGGGCTCGGGGAGACCCAGTACTTC
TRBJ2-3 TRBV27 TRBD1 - CASRRDREFSTDTQYF TGTGCCAGCAGACGGGACAGGGAGTTTTCCACAGATACGCAGTATTTT